These T cell receptor beta chains were read from a single sample in a study of regulatory T cells in long-lasting Graves disease. TCRdb fed the multiplex PCR reads into MiXCR, producing one record per CDR3 protein. The sample contains over 300,000 distinct CDR3 sequences, 15% to 18% of which appear only once. The source was peripheral blood mononuclear cells (PBMCs), collected at new diagnosis, from a patient treated with antithyroid drugs. The source of these receptors is a female donor with Graves disease. Each CDR3 is given with its conserved first and last residue. The D gene is left open where the match is weak. Where a row states a size, it is once, few, many or the class of an expanded clone; other rows omit it.

many,TRBJ2-2,TRBV7-9,TRBD2,TGTGCCAGCAGCTTACGACTAGCGGGGAACACCGGGGAGCTGTTTTTT,CASSLRLAGNTGELFF
many,TRBJ1-2,TRBV12-3/TRBV12-4,.,TGTGCCAGCAGTTTAGAAGGGTTGGGGGCCTACACCTTC,CASSLEGLGAYTF
few,TRBJ2-1,TRBV24-1,.,TGTGCCACCAGTGACCCTGGAGGGAGCTCCTACAATGAGCAGTTCTTC,CATSDPGGSSYNEQFF
many,TRBJ2-4,TRBV10-1,.,TGCGCCAGCAGTGATTACAGGGAACCCAAAAACATTCAGTACTTC,CASSDYREPKNIQYF
few,TRBJ1-1,TRBV20-1,.,TGCAGTGCTAGCCCCTGGGACGGCGTGAACACTGAAGCTTTCTTT,CSASPWDGVNTEAFF
few,TRBJ2-1,TRBV29-1,TRBD1,TGCAGCGTTGACGCACCGGGACAGGGTGTTAATGAGCAGTTCTTC,CSVDAPGQGVNEQFF
many,TRBJ1-1,TRBV3-1,.,TGTGCCAGCAGCCAAGAGGGCAGGGGCTTATATTTTGGCACTGAAGCTTTCTTT,CASSQEGRGLYFGTEAFF
many,TRBJ2-3,TRBV12-3/TRBV12-4,TRBD2,TGTGCCAGCAGTTTCGTACTAGCGGGGGGGGTAGATACGCAGTATTTT,CASSFVLAGGVDTQYF
few,TRBJ2-2,TRBV4-2,TRBD1,TGTGCCAGCAGCCAAGGTGTCGCGGGGACAGGGGACACCGGGGAGCTGTTTTTT,CASSQGVAGTGDTGELFF
.,TRBJ1-2,TRBV12-3/TRBV12-4,TRBD1,TGTGCCAGCAGTCAGGACAGGGGAGTACATGGCTACACCTTC,CASSQDRGVHGYTF
many,TRBJ2-3,TRBV3-1,TRBD1,TGTGCCAGCAGCCAAGTGAGGGGGCGCGGTTCAGATACGCAGTATTTT,CASSQVRGRGSDTQYF
many,TRBJ2-1,TRBV30,TRBD2,TGTGCCTGGAGTGTAGGTAGCGGGAGTGGGAATGAGCAGTTCTTC,CAWSVGSGSGNEQFF
many,TRBJ1-5,TRBV27,TRBD1,TGTGCCAGCAGTTGGGGACAGAGCAATCAGCCCCAGCATTTT,CASSWGQSNQPQHF
many,TRBJ2-3,TRBV12-3/TRBV12-4,TRBD2,TGTGCCAGCAGTTTTTCCGGGGGGACTTTCACAGATACGCAGTATTTT,CASSFSGGTFTDTQYF
many,TRBJ1-1,TRBV28,.,TGTGCCAGCAGTCTGAAGGGATTCACTGAAGCTTTCTTT,CASSLKGFTEAFF
.,TRBJ2-7,TRBV6-2/TRBV6-3,TRBD1,TGTGCCAGCAGCCAGGGACAGGGGAAGGACTACGAGCAGTACTTC,CASSQGQGKDYEQYF
many,TRBJ1-5,TRBV5-1,.,TGCGCCAGCAGCTTGGAGGGGATGGTCAATCAGCCCCAGCATTTT,CASSLEGMVNQPQHF
many,TRBJ2-5,TRBV6-9,TRBD2,TGTGCCAGCAGTTACCTTCTAGCGGGCCAAGAGACCCAGTACTTC,CASSYLLAGQETQYF
.,TRBJ1-2,TRBV24-1,.,TGTGCCACCAGTGACTCTACTCAGACCTATGGCTACACCTTC,CATSDSTQTYGYTF
many,TRBJ2-1,TRBV24-1,TRBD1,TGTGCCACCAGTGAGATTGACAGGGGGCTAGGCTCCTACAATGAGCAGTTCTTC,CATSEIDRGLGSYNEQFF
many,TRBJ1-3,TRBV7-6,TRBD1,TGTGCCAGCAGCTTGGGGACAGGCGACCCTCGGGGAAACACCATATATTTT,CASSLGTGDPRGNTIYF
many,TRBJ2-3,TRBV6-1,TRBD1,TGTGCCAGCAGTCTCAGGAAGGGGGCGGTCACAGATACGCAGTATTTT,CASSLRKGAVTDTQYF
many,TRBJ1-2,TRBV28,.,TGTGCCAGCAGTTTACGGACATTAAACTATGGCTACACCTTC,CASSLRTLNYGYTF
many,TRBJ2-1,TRBV20-1,.,TGCAGTGCTAGAGAGGGGGGATCCTACAATGAGCAGTTCTTC,CSAREGGSYNEQFF
many,TRBJ2-1,TRBV28,.,TGTGCCAGCAGAACTACGGAGAGCTCCTACAATGAGCAGTTCTTC,CASRTTESSYNEQFF
once,TRBJ2-6,TRBV7-9,TRBD1,TGTGCCAGCAGCTCGGACAGGGGGCGTTTTAGCGGGGGTGACAACTCTGGGGCCAACGTCCTGACTTTC,CASSSDRGRFSGGDNSGANVLTF
.,TRBJ1-6,TRBV12-3/TRBV12-4,.,TGTGCCAGCAGTGTCGCAGGGGTTTCACCCCTCCACTTT,CASSVAGVSPLHF
few,TRBJ2-1,TRBV7-6,TRBD2,TGTGCCAGCAGCCCCTGGACTAGCGGATACAATGAGCAGTTCTTC,CASSPWTSGYNEQFF
.,TRBJ2-3,TRBV6-1,.,TGTGCCAGCGGGAGAAATACGCAGTATTTT,CASGRNTQYF
many,TRBJ1-5,TRBV18,TRBD1,TGTGCCAGCTCGCTGGGACAGGACGGACAGCCCCAGCATTTT,CASSLGQDGQPQHF